One T cell receptor (beta chain) is described in this entry. Its cognate antigen has yet to be identified. Per-base quality was not reported, and no clone a single base away is much larger than it. This sample stems from a study of blood T cell repertoires in COVID-19 (dated by TCRdb to the early 2020s). Some background on the complete study: Samples from collaborators originated in the United States, Italy and Spain and spanned both the acute and convalescent phases of COVID-19. The prospective study material was composed of cDNA or gDNA derived from T cells, B-cell-depleted T cells, or PBMCs. Deeply sampled blood TCRbeta repertoires from subjects exposed to, actively infected with, or recovered from COVID-19 were included in the dataset. The repertoires were released in a freely available public database intended as a resource for research on the immune response to SARS-CoV-2. Samples came from the ongoing ImmuneRACE study (first 160 participants) plus 1,254 subjects from 6 global collaborators. Nearly every sample came with metadata listing a de-identified subject ID, COVID-19 status, age in years and sex. Where HLA class I and class II types were available, the types were taken from metadata supplied by the sample provider, not from assay-based typing. Here is what the overall study found, with its caveats: Clinical and demographic metadata were provided uncurated, with the amount varying by source and participant.

Measured from the cysteine to the phenylalanine, the CDR3 is 15 residues long. Only the CDR3 portion is preserved as DNA: 45 bases, with reading frame beginning at the first base. Based on the germline V gene (reference sequence), the CDR1 and CDR2 sequences are MNHNY and SVGAGI. V is pared back by 5 bases and J by 5 bases, with 15 bases lying between the germline termini. Each collaborating institution followed its own protocols to collect whole blood in K2EDTA tubes. Collaborator samples were shipped for TCRbeta analysis as frozen whole blood, isolated PBMCs, or DNA extracted from either sample type. TCRbeta CDR3 regions were amplified from genomic DNA by means of the immunoSEQ Assay, a bias-controlled multiplex PCR. The original pipeline was this. The number of nucleated cells in each sample was estimated by amplification of reference gene primers within the assay. Sequence reads were collapsed and filtered to measure the absolute abundance of every unique TCRbeta CDR3 rearrangement. For each sample, productive Simpson clonality was calculated as the square root of Simpson's diversity index over productive rearrangements. In TCRdb, the immuneACCESS table is reduced to in-frame sequences with V and J assigned. These tables do not hold every clone; where another copy was compared, an unresolved V gene accounts for under half, and the others remain unexplained. D and trimming come from the DNA, and the V and J calls and clone size come from that table. The sample contains 65,000 to 80,000 clones, 80% to 85% of them found a single time. The biggest ten clones account for approximately 30% of the sample.

Sequenced: peripheral blood. The source of this sequence is a human donor in a cohort sampled during active COVID-19. The sequence is built from TRBV6-6 and TRBJ1-4; matching of 5 bases hints at TRBD1 as the D gene. The sequence in DNA is TGTGCCAGCAGTGCGGAGGGGATTCGGAATGAAAAACTGTTTTTT. This gives the protein CASSAEGIRNEKLFF.